This is a list of T cell receptor beta chains from one sample in a study of memory CD4+ T cells and cytomegalovirus serostatus. Some clones are missing from TCRdb's copy, which holds only in-frame ones; the method was immunoSEQ multiplex PCR. The data contain around 60,000 clones, 70% to 80% of them singletons. Specimen: memory CD4+ T cells from blood. The source of these receptors is an adult in good health and CMV-seronegative. Both conserved end residues are part of each CDR3. Each record gives: V gene, J gene, CDR3 protein.

>TRBV9|TRBJ2-7
CASSVAGGGVDEQYF
>TRBV10-1|TRBJ2-1
CASSSIAGGFVNEQFF
>TRBV6-6|TRBJ2-5
CASLTGGTETQYF
>TRBV11-2|TRBJ2-6
CASSPGGLGRGANVLTF
>TRBV7-8|TRBJ1-2
CASSFNRADGYTF
>TRBV12-5|TRBJ2-2
CASESLHTSGGSGELFF
>TRBV5-1|TRBJ2-7
CASSLDTGAGYF
>TRBV29-1|TRBJ2-5
CSVGITGGQETQYF
>TRBV18|TRBJ1-1
CASSPLRGNTEAFF
>TRBV18|TRBJ2-2
CASSGGLSTGELFF
>TRBV6-5|TRBJ2-1
CASTAGLARFHEQFF
>TRBV18|TRBJ1-5
CASSTGVGSNQPQHF
>TRBV18|TRBJ2-3
CASDNSADTQYF
>TRBV19|TRBJ1-5
CASRTRVNQPQHF
>TRBV7-2|TRBJ2-5
CASSLASLAGVETQYF
>TRBV7-9|TRBJ1-4
CASSLQQGATNEKLFF
>TRBV5-1|TRBJ1-2
CASSRGQGGYGYTF
>TRBV2|TRBJ2-5
CASRLAGGQETQYF
>TRBV6-5|TRBJ1-1
CASSYGSAGSHTEAFF
>TRBV7-2|TRBJ1-2
CASSLWGGRAEGGYTF
>TRBV6-1|TRBJ2-7
CASSAQGRYEQYF
>TRBV10-1|TRBJ2-3
CASSPMGRTDTQYF
>TRBV15|TRBJ1-5
CATSRDLAGRNSNQPQHF
>TRBV10-3|TRBJ2-3
CAISGTPLGADTQYF
>TRBV6-6|TRBJ2-1
CASSYRREEFF
>TRBV28|TRBJ2-7
CASSPTSGGTHEQYF
>TRBV30|TRBJ1-6
CAWSVDMNSPLHF
>TRBV5-4|TRBJ1-1
CASSHPTGITEAFF
>TRBV6-1|TRBJ2-2
CASSEYLRGRRSVLAGELFF
>TRBV28|TRBJ1-1
CASSSGSTEAFF
>TRBV18|TRBJ2-2
CASSPYRSTSGVEAELFF
>TRBV2|TRBJ1-1
CASSPDRGFAEAFF
>TRBV7-9|TRBJ1-6
CASSPSGAGNYSPLHF
>TRBV2|TRBJ1-6
CASSDRYNSPLHF
>TRBV28|TRBJ2-6
CASSPLIRDRGLRGANVLTF
>TRBV10-3|TRBJ2-7
CAISESGQGALEQYF
>TRBV6-4|TRBJ2-2
CASSDSNQGSGELFF
>TRBV7-8|TRBJ1-2
CASSSPQGRDGYTF
>TRBV16|TRBJ1-5
CASSQHRGADQPQHF
>TRBV2|TRBJ1-2
CASRTGGGTYGYTF
>TRBV7-3|TRBJ2-1
CASSLDTEQFF
>TRBV4-3|TRBJ1-2
CASVPSLSHYGYTF
>TRBV19|TRBJ2-5
CASSDLASFKETQYF
>TRBV7-3|TRBJ2-1
CASSLMASNNEQFF
>TRBV18|TRBJ2-7
CASSPARGSYEQYF
>TRBV6-1|TRBJ1-1
CASRFTEAFF
>TRBV30|TRBJ1-1
CAFTRGRDTEAFF
>TRBV7-2|TRBJ1-4
CASSFKRQPNEKLFF
>TRBV21-1|TRBJ1-3
CASLRGRNTIYF
>TRBV5-1|TRBJ2-5
CASSFPHETQYF
>TRBV4-3|TRBJ1-2
CASSRFQGRDYGYTF
>TRBV5-8|TRBJ2-4
CASSWGGSKNIQYF